This T cell receptor beta chain appears in the sequencing data of a study of blood T cell repertoires in COVID-19. The V end lost 5 bases, the J end lost 6 bases, and 16 bases lay between the germline ends. CDR3 size: 14 residues. The germline V gene encodes CDR1 SGHVS and CDR2 FNYEAQ. Some clones are missing from TCRdb's copy, which holds only in-frame ones; the method was immunoSEQ multiplex PCR. The data show about 230,000 clones, around 88% seen once. The chain joins TRBV7-6 to TRBJ1-1; TRBD1 is a possible D gene (6 bases). Sequenced sample: PBMCs or T cells enriched from blood (not recorded which). The TCR sequence derives from a woman aged 40 to 50 with acute COVID-19. DNA of the CDR3: TGTGCCAGCAGCATCCGACAGGCCGTCTCTGAAGCTTTCTTT. Encoded protein: CASSIRQAVSEAFF. Full variable domain (rest looked up from reference TRBV7-6 and TRBJ1-1): GAGVSQSPRYKVTKRGQDVALRCDPISGHVSLYWYRQALGQGPEFLTYFNYEAQQDKSGLPNDRFSAERPEGSISTLTIQRTEQRDSAMYRCASSIRQAVSEAFFGQGTRLTVV.